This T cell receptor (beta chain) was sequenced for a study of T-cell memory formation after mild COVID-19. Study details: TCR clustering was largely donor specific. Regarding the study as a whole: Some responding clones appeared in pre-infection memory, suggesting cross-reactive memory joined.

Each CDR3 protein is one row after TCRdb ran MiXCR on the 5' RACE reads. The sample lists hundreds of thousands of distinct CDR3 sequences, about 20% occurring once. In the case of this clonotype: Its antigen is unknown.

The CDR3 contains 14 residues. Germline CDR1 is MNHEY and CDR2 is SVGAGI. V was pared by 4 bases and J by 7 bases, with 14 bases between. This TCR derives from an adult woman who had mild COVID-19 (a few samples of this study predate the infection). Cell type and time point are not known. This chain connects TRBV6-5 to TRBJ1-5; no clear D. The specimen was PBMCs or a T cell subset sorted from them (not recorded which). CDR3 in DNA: TGTGCCAGCAGTTCGGGAGCTGGGGTCCAGCCCCAGCATTTT. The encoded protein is CASSSGAGVQPQHF.